The subject of this entry is one TCR beta chain. The sample's time point: pre-sensitization, week 0. Treatment indicated: therapeutic diphenylcyclopropenone sensitization with weekly scalp DPC. The data belong to a study of human T cells and chemical hapten exposure. Germline CDR1 is MDHEN and CDR2 is SYDVKM. The CDR3 has 19 residues. With 7 bases clipped from V and 3 bases from J, the junction kept 20 bases outside the gene matches. In the study's own analysis: TCR counts had a median of around 94,000 per sample and spanned roughly 23,224 to 750,000. TCRdb ran MiXCR on the RACE reads and lists one entry per CDR3 protein. The V and J calls come from TCRdb's annotation, not from the publication. The table records 150,000 to 200,000 distinct CDR3 sequences, about 31% of them present only once.

The chain recombines TRBV28 with TRBJ1-3, with 8 bases identical to TRBD1. This TCR derives from a woman between 25 and 40 years old with alopecia areata. Some clones in this sample may be carry-over from other donors' samples. The sequencing used whole blood, collected in connection with sensitization to the hapten diphenylcyclopropenone (DPC). DNA of the CDR3: TGTGCCAGCACCTCCGGACAGGGTTCCCGGGAGACGCATGGAAACACCATATATTTT. It codes for CASTSGQGSRETHGNTIYF.